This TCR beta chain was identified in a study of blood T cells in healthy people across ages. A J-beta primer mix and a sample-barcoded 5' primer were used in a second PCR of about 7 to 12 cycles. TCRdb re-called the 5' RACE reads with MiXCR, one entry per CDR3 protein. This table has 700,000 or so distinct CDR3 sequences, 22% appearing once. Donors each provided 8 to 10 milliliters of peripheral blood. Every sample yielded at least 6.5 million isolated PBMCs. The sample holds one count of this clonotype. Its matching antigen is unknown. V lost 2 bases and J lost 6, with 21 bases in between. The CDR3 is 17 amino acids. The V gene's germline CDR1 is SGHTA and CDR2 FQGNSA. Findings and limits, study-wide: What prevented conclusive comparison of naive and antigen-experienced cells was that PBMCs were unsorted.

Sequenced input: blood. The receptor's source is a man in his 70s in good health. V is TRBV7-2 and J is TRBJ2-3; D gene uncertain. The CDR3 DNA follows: TGTGCCAGCAGCTTACAAGCGATCCTCCTAGGGCCGGATACGCAGTATTTT. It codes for CASSLQAILLGPDTQYF. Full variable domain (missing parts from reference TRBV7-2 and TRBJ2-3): GAGVSQSPSNKVTEKGKDVELRCDPISGHTALYWYRQSLGQGLEFLIYFQGNSAPDKSGLPSDRFSAERTGGSVSTLTIQRTQQEDSAVYLCASSLQAILLGPDTQYFGPGTRLTVL.